A selection of T cell receptor beta chains follows, all from one sample in a study of long-term antiretroviral therapy in people with HIV. Generated by immunoSEQ multiplex PCR, the TCRdb table keeps only in-frame clones and is missing some. Counted here are tens of thousands of clones, around 80% occurring once; the ten biggest clones make up about a tenth. Sequenced here: unsorted PBMCs, sampled 1.5 years before starting antiretroviral therapy. These TCRs come from a man in his late teens or twenties with HIV. Each CDR3 is given without its conserved first and last residue.

v_call: TRBV7-3; j_call: TRBJ2-5; cdr3_aa: ASSWGRGQETQY
v_call: TRBV30; j_call: TRBJ2-1; cdr3_aa: AWGGFDNEQF
v_call: TRBV6-1; j_call: TRBJ2-7; cdr3_aa: ASSDRDISYEQY
v_call: TRBV19; j_call: TRBJ2-7; cdr3_aa: ASSLALLTYEQY
v_call: TRBV15; j_call: TRBJ1-3; cdr3_aa: ATSRDRGAGNTIY
v_call: TRBV6-5; j_call: TRBJ2-3; cdr3_aa: ASSYSTSGHTDTQY
v_call: TRBV5-4; j_call: TRBJ2-3; cdr3_aa: ASSPMKDSRKQY
v_call: TRBV19; j_call: TRBJ1-4; cdr3_aa: ASSSLGTNEKLF
v_call: TRBV9; j_call: TRBJ1-3; cdr3_aa: ASSVAADISGNTIY
v_call: TRBV14; j_call: TRBJ2-1; cdr3_aa: ASSQGFRLAGSSYNEQF
v_call: TRBV5-1; j_call: TRBJ2-5; cdr3_aa: ASSHNTGDETQY
v_call: TRBV7-9; j_call: TRBJ1-5; cdr3_aa: ASSRHSGATYSNQPQH
v_call: TRBV28; j_call: TRBJ2-4; cdr3_aa: ASSPPRRGIQY
v_call: TRBV28; j_call: TRBJ1-5; cdr3_aa: ASSFPALYTANQPQH
v_call: TRBV4-1; j_call: TRBJ2-5; cdr3_aa: ASSQGDRESETQY
v_call: TRBV6-1; j_call: TRBJ2-7; cdr3_aa: ASSGLADYEQY
v_call: TRBV9; j_call: TRBJ2-3; cdr3_aa: ASSAGQGASRADTQY
v_call: TRBV5-1; j_call: TRBJ1-1; cdr3_aa: ASTPGWGEAF
v_call: TRBV12-5; j_call: TRBJ2-6; cdr3_aa: ASGAQQGAGANVLT
v_call: TRBV9; j_call: TRBJ1-6; cdr3_aa: ASSVEGGYNSPLH
v_call: TRBV4-2; j_call: TRBJ1-1; cdr3_aa: ASSPPGANTEAF
v_call: TRBV5-1; j_call: TRBJ1-1; cdr3_aa: ASSPGSSLDTEAF
v_call: TRBV5-4; j_call: TRBJ2-5; cdr3_aa: ASSFTTSGGQETQY
v_call: TRBV19; j_call: TRBJ2-7; cdr3_aa: ASSVTSGLTYEQY
v_call: TRBV6-5; j_call: TRBJ1-6; cdr3_aa: ASSLGRNNSPLH
v_call: TRBV7-8; j_call: TRBJ2-3; cdr3_aa: ASSLSWGPDTDTQY
v_call: TRBV21-1; j_call: TRBJ1-6; cdr3_aa: ASSSKKGATYNSPLH
v_call: TRBV6-1; j_call: TRBJ2-7; cdr3_aa: ASSEWGGGDDEQY
v_call: TRBV2; j_call: TRBJ1-1; cdr3_aa: ASRGAGTPTGTEAF
v_call: TRBV13; j_call: TRBJ2-5; cdr3_aa: ASRPAGGLGETQY
v_call: TRBV6-5; j_call: TRBJ2-5; cdr3_aa: ASSLEGLRETQY
v_call: TRBV4-1; j_call: TRBJ1-2; cdr3_aa: ASSQEQGLRVYGYT
v_call: TRBV2; j_call: TRBJ1-2; cdr3_aa: ASSEALLNYGYT
v_call: TRBV9; j_call: TRBJ2-2; cdr3_aa: ASSSGTEGGELF
v_call: TRBV27; j_call: TRBJ2-7; cdr3_aa: ASSPALATRYEQY
v_call: TRBV28; j_call: TRBJ2-1; cdr3_aa: ASSRTSGWDNEQF
v_call: TRBV9; j_call: TRBJ2-1; cdr3_aa: ASSVASNRRGGYNEQF
v_call: TRBV7-8; j_call: TRBJ1-2; cdr3_aa: ASSLAASGAGGYT
v_call: TRBV5-1; j_call: TRBJ2-7; cdr3_aa: ASSLETGPAYEQY
v_call: TRBV13; j_call: TRBJ2-5; cdr3_aa: ASSIGQEQETQY
v_call: TRBV2; j_call: TRBJ1-2; cdr3_aa: ASSEAWDGLYGYT
v_call: TRBV10-3; j_call: TRBJ1-6; cdr3_aa: ATRPGPNESPLH
v_call: TRBV27; j_call: TRBJ1-5; cdr3_aa: ARGEEGSGQPQH
v_call: TRBV2; j_call: TRBJ1-1; cdr3_aa: ASSPDRGLLAF